Listed here are 25 T cell receptor beta chains from one sample, sequenced in a study of vaccination and CD4 T cells after COVID-19. No antigens are known for them. The treatment denotes: approximately nine-day PBMC culture with coronavirus spike peptide pools or control peptides (ViraFEST assay). The Oncomine TCR Beta short-read assay generated sequence data from the DNA of cultured CD4+ T cells. One entry per CDR3 protein, called by TCRdb with MiXCR from the PCR reads. The data hold 25,000 to 30,000 distinct CDR3 sequences, with about 66% observed a single time. The sample was CD4+ T cells from blood, cultured in vitro, taken after SARS-CoV-2 vaccination. Receptors were obtained from a human donor who received a COVID-19 vaccine.

In this sample, this clonotype turned up a few times. The CDR3 protein is CSAPAPFVPGYTF. The CDR3 DNA sequence: TGCAGTGCTCCCGCCCCTTTCGTTCCGGGCTACACCTTC. The V gene is TRBV20-1, the J gene TRBJ1-2; D gene ambiguous. The CDR3 runs 13 residues. CDR1 is DFQATT and CDR2 is SNEGSKA in the germline V gene (reference sequence). Trimming took 5 bases from V and 8 from J, leaving 18 bases between them.

The J gene is TRBJ2-7, the V gene TRBV2; D not certain. The V gene lost 7 bases and the J gene lost 8 bases, with 15 bases spanning the gap. The CDR3 runs 12 residues. Germline-derived CDR1 and CDR2 are SNHLY and FYNNEI. The CDR3 bases are TGTGCCAGCACTAGAGCCTCCAGTAAGCAGTACTTC. Its protein is CASTRASSKQYF.

This rearrangement joins TRBV20-1 to TRBJ1-2; D remains unclear. Germline assignment: CDR1 DFQATT and CDR2 SNEGSKA (reference sequence). CDR3 length equals 13 residues. Trimming stripped 3 bases from V and 3 bases from J, with 11 bases between. CDR3 sequence (DNA): TGCAGTGCTAGGGACGTTTCGGACTATGGCTACACCTTC. Its translation is CSARDVSDYGYTF.

The chain uses TRBV10-3 and TRBJ2-1, with TRBD2 matching 7 bases. The V segment lost 2 bases and the J segment 7 bases; nucleotides outside the gene matches: 8. Germline V gene lookup returns CDR1 ENHRY and CDR2 SYGVKD. The CDR3 has 15 amino acids. Here the CDR3 DNA reads TGTGCCATCAGTGAGCGGGGGGACCGGCGAAATGAGCAGTTCTTC. Its translation is CAISERGDRRNEQFF.

The chain combines TRBV24-1 with TRBJ1-5; TRBD1 aligns across 7 bases. Germline CDR1 is KGHDR and CDR2 is SFDVKD. V lost 3 bases and J lost 6; bases outside the gene matches: 13. The CDR3 is 17 residues long. CDR3 bases: TGTGCCACCAGTGATACCTCGACAGGGATGCGAGCTCAGCCCCAGCATTTT. It encodes CATSDTSTGMRAQPQHF.

The chain is built from TRBV5-1 and TRBJ2-1; TRBD2 agrees at 10 bases. This CDR3 has 15 residues. Germline V CDR1 and CDR2: SGHRS, YFSETQ. Trimming cost V 0 bases and J 5 bases; bases outside gene matches: 2. This CDR3 is CASSLVLAGDNEQFF. CDR3 nucleotides: TGCGCCAGCAGCTTGGTCCTAGCGGGGGACAATGAGCAGTTCTTC.

This chain uses TRBV20-1 with TRBJ1-5; tentatively, D is TRBD1 (5 bases). CDR3 size: 15 residues. V was clipped by 0 bases and J by 7 bases, with 16 bases between them. Germline assignment: CDR1 DFQATT and CDR2 SNEGSKA (reference sequence). CDR3 loop: CSARDGAREGQPQHF. As DNA, the CDR3 is TGCAGTGCTAGAGATGGAGCCAGGGAAGGACAGCCCCAGCATTTT.

This clonotype appeared a few times. The rearrangement links TRBV6-1 to TRBJ1-1, with 12 bases aligning to TRBD1. V gave up 8 bases and J gave up 5 bases; unmatched junction bases: 6. CDR1 is MNHNS, CDR2 SASEGT, per germline. The CDR3 has 14 residues. DNA of the CDR3: TGTGCCAGCGGGGACAGGGGGCGCGGTACTGAAGCTTTCTTT. This translates into CASGDRGRGTEAFF.

The chain combines TRBV24-1 with TRBJ2-3, with 8 bases lining up with TRBD1. The V segment lost 9 bases and the J segment 4 bases; nucleotides outside the gene matches: 5. From germline, CDR1 is KGHDR and CDR2 SFDVKD. The CDR3 contains 13 residues. The CDR3 region is CATSTGEADTQYF. Written as DNA, the CDR3 is TGTGCCACCTCGACAGGGGAAGCAGATACGCAGTATTTT.

V gene TRBV5-4 combines with J gene TRBJ2-5; D unresolved. The CDR3 length is 15 residues. Germline values: CDR1 SGHNT, CDR2 YYREEE (reference sequence). The germline V and J ends were trimmed by 0 bases and 4 bases, with 13 bases remaining between them. The CDR3, as DNA: TGTGCCAGCAGCTTGGATCAGAGGTCTCTAGAGACCCAGTACTTC. Translating gives CASSLDQRSLETQYF.

This clonotype turned up a few times. The chain couples TRBV19 to TRBJ2-2; D gene unclear. The CDR3 runs to 11 residues. Germline CDR1 LNHDA, CDR2 SQIVND (reference sequence). Trimming shortened V by 5 bases and J by 5 bases, and 3 bases separated the two germline ends. CDR3 sequence (DNA): TGTGCCAGTAGTCGTACCGGGGAGCTGTTTTTT. This codes for CASSRTGELFF. Complete variable domain (other parts from reference TRBV19 and TRBJ2-2): DGGITQSPKYLFRKEGQNVTLSCEQNLNHDAMYWYRQDPGQGLRLIYYSQIVNDFQKGDIAEGYSVSREKKESFPLTVTSAQKNPTAFYLCASSRTGELFFGEGSRLTVL.

J is TRBJ1-5 and V is TRBV6-1; a possible D gene is TRBD1 (6 bases). Germline V gene lookup returns CDR1 MNHNS and CDR2 SASEGT. The ends were cut back, 6 bases at V and 1 base at J, with 19 bases in the middle. CDR3 length: 17 residues. The CDR3 reads CASSPFVGTRSNQPQHF. The CDR3 DNA follows: TGTGCCAGCAGCCCTTTCGTCGGGACAAGAAGCAATCAGCCCCAGCATTTT.

The rearrangement links TRBV24-1 to TRBJ2-1, with D maybe TRBD2 (5 bases). V was cut by 5 bases and J by 0 bases, with 10 bases left in between. This CDR3 comprises 15 residues. Germline-derived CDR1 and CDR2 are KGHDR and SFDVKD. CDR3 loop: CATSGTQSSYNEQFF. As DNA, the CDR3 is TGTGCCACCAGTGGGACTCAATCCTCCTACAATGAGCAGTTCTTC.

This clonotype occurred a few times. This chain links TRBV5-1 with TRBJ1-6; 8 nucleotides align to TRBD1. The CDR3 covers 16 residues. V gave up 0 bases and J gave up 7 bases; unmatched junction bases: 6. Germline V gene data show CDR1 as SGHRS and CDR2 as YFSETQ. The CDR3 nucleotides read TGCGCCAGCAGCTTGGATGGCAGGGGGCCAAATTCACCCCTCCACTTT. Its protein product is CASSLDGRGPNSPLHF.

The chain joins TRBV6-1 to TRBJ2-5; TRBD2 aligns across 8 bases. Germline CDR1 MNHNS, CDR2 SASEGT. V lost 7 bases and J lost 5; bases outside the gene matches: 18. The CDR3 extends over 17 amino acids. CDR3 loop: CASTEGWSSGAAETQYF. In DNA form, the CDR3 reads TGTGCCAGCACCGAAGGTTGGAGTAGCGGGGCAGCGGAGACCCAGTACTTC.

The V gene is TRBV15, the J gene TRBJ2-7, with TRBD1 matching over 8 bases. V shed 3 bases and J 0 bases; nucleotides not matched to a gene: 7. This CDR3 has 16 residues. CDR1 and CDR2 from the germline V gene are LNHNV and YYDKDF (reference sequence). This chain's CDR3 is CATSSSDRGNSYEQYF. The CDR3 DNA reads as TGTGCCACCAGCAGCTCTGACAGGGGCAACTCCTACGAGCAGTACTTC.

This sequence joins TRBV12-3 or TRBV12-4 and TRBJ1-6; 10 nucleotides agree with TRBD1. Germline trimming cut 5 bases from V and 4 bases from J; bases unmatched to any gene: 11. The CDR3 has 18 amino acids. CDR3: CASSRTGGGSSYNSPLHF. The CDR3 region has the DNA TGTGCCAGCAGTAGGACAGGGGGTGGTAGTTCGTATAATTCACCCCTCCACTTT.

The sample holds a few counts of this clonotype. The V call is TRBV6-5, the J call TRBJ1-2; D ambiguous. The V and J ends lost 0 bases and 8 bases respectively, with 13 bases between them. Germline V lookup: CDR1 MNHEY, CDR2 SVGAGI. The CDR3 sequence is 14 residues long. CDR3 in amino acids: CASSYSGGRAGYTF. The CDR3 nucleotides are TGTGCCAGCAGTTACTCGGGTGGTAGGGCCGGCTACACCTTC.

This sequence joins TRBV11-2 and TRBJ1-2; D gene ambiguous. V lost 5 bases to trimming and J lost 1 base, with 8 bases between them. Looked up from germline, CDR1 is SGHAT and CDR2 is FQNNGV. The CDR3 has 13 residues. CDR3 DNA: TGTGCCAGCAGCCTCGGGTATAACTATGGCTACACCTTC. As protein: CASSLGYNYGYTF.

The chain couples TRBV19 to TRBJ1-5; a weak D match, TRBD1 (6 bases). Germline-derived CDR1 and CDR2 are LNHDA and SQIVND (reference sequence). Trimming removed 8 bases from V and 1 base from J, with 9 bases in between. This CDR3 is 13 amino acids long. The CDR3 region has the DNA TGTGCCAGTCAGGACAGAAGCAATCAGCCCCAGCATTTT. Translation gives CASQDRSNQPQHF.

This clonotype has only one observation. The chain combines TRBV27 with TRBJ2-3, with TRBD1 matching 8 bases. Losses at the gene ends were 5 bases for V and 1 base for J; bases not matched to a gene: 8. CDR3 length equals 16 residues. Per the germline V gene, CDR1 is MNHEY and CDR2 is SMNVEV (reference sequence). CDR3 residues: CASSPDRGQGTDTQYF. The CDR3 DNA sequence: TGTGCCAGCAGTCCAGATCGGGGACAGGGCACAGATACGCAGTATTTT.

V usage is TRBV5-4 and J usage is TRBJ2-7; 16 bases agree with TRBD2. Germline V lookup: CDR1 SGHNT, CDR2 YYREEE (reference sequence). The junction had 5 bases not matched to a gene; V was cut back by 4 bases and J by 1 base. The CDR3 extends over 17 amino acids. The CDR3 DNA reads as TGTGCCAGCAGCAAGGGACTAGCGGGGGGGCGGTCCTACGAGCAGTACTTC. Amino acids: CASSKGLAGGRSYEQYF.

This clonotype appeared once. This chain uses TRBV6-1 with TRBJ2-1; D remains ambiguous. The V end lost 5 bases, the J end lost 9 bases, and 23 bases lay between the germline ends. In germline, CDR1 is MNHNS, CDR2 SASEGT. The CDR3 runs 16 residues. The chain's CDR3 is CASSKTIFTPFAEQFF. CDR3 nucleotide sequence: TGTGCCAGCAGTAAAACCATCTTCACCCCTTTTGCTGAGCAGTTCTTC.

The chain couples TRBV5-1 to TRBJ1-5; D is possibly TRBD1 (6 bases). This CDR3 is 18 amino acids long. Trimming took off 4 bases at V and 2 bases at J, with 22 bases between the two ends. Per the germline V gene, CDR1 is SGHRS and CDR2 is YFSETQ. CDR3 residues: CASSVGVQTGFRNQPQHF. As DNA, the CDR3 is TGCGCCAGCAGCGTTGGGGTCCAAACAGGGTTCCGCAATCAGCCCCAGCATTTT.

The chain carries TRBV20-1 and TRBJ1-1, with a tentative D call TRBD1 (5 bases). Germline values: CDR1 DFQATT, CDR2 SNEGSKA (reference sequence). Trimming pared 1 base from V and 3 bases from J, leaving 24 bases between. CDR3 length: 18 residues. The CDR3 coding sequence is TGCAGTGCTAGAGCTCTAATGGGGGTAAAGGCCCGGCACACTGAAGCTTTCTTT. Translation gives CSARALMGVKARHTEAFF.